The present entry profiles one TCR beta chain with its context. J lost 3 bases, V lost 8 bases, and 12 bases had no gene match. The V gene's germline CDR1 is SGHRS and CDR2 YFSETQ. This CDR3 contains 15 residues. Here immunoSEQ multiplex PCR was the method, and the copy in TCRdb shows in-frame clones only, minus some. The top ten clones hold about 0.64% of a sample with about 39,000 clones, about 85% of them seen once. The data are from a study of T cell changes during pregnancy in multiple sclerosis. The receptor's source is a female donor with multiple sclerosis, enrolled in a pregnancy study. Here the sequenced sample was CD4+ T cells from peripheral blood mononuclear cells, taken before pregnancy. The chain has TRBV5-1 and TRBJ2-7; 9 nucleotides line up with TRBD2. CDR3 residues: CASSPVAGGIYEQYF. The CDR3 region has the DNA TGCGCCAGTAGCCCTGTGGCGGGGGGGATCTACGAGCAGTACTTC. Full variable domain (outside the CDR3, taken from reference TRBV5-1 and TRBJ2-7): KAGVTQTPRYLIKTRGQQVTLSCSPISGHRSVSWYQQTPGQGLQFLFEYFSETQRNKGNFPGRFSGRQFSNSRSEMNVSTLELGDSALYLCASSPVAGGIYEQYFGPGTRLTVT.